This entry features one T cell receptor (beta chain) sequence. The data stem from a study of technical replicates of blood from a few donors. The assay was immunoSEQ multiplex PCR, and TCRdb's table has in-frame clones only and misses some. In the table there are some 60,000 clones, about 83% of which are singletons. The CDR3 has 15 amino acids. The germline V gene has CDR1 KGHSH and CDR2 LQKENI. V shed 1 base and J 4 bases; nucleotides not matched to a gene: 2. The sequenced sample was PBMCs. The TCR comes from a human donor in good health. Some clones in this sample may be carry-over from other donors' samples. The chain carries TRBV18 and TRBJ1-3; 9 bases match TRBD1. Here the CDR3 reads CASSPQTGGGNTIYF. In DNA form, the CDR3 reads TGTGCCAGCTCACCACAAACAGGGGGCGGAAACACCATATATTTT.